This TCR beta chain was identified in a study of radiotherapy plus CTLA-4 blockade in lung cancer. This clone has a handful of counts. Other nucleotide sequences from this sample produce the same CDR3. The CDR3 consists of 13 residues. Germline V lookup: CDR1 SGHTA, CDR2 FQGNSA. Trimming stripped 6 bases from V and 0 bases from J, with 8 bases between. Libraries were prepared by immunoSEQ multiplex PCR; TCRdb keeps only in-frame clonotypes and omits some of them. The table records some 74,000 clones, more than 75% of them present only once. The chain is built from TRBV7-2 and TRBJ1-2; no firm D call. The sequence was obtained from a human donor with non-small cell lung cancer who had a complete response to radiotherapy plus ipilimumab. The sample in question was peripheral blood, obtained from a patient treated with radiotherapy plus ipilimumab. The CDR3 nucleotides read TGTGCCAGCAGTTCCACAGCTAACTATGGCTACACCTTC. As protein: CASSSTANYGYTF.